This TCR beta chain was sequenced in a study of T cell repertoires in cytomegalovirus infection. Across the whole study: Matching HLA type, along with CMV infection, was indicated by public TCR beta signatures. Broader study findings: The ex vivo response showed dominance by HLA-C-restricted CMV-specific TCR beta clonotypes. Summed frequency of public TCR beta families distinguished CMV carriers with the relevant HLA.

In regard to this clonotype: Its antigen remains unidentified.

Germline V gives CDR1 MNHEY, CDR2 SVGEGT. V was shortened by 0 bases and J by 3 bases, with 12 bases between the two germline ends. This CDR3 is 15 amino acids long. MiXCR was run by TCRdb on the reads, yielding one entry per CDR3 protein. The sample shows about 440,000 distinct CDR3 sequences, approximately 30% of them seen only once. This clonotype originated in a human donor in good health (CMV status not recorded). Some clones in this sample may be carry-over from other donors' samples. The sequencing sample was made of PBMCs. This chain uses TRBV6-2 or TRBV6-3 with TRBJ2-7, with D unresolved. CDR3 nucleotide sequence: TGTGCCAGCAGTTACTCTACGGTCAGACTCTACGAGCAGTACTTC. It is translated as CASSYSTVRLYEQYF.